This is a list of T cell receptor beta chains from one sample in a study of low-dose radiotherapy and immunotherapy resistance in tumors. TCRdb re-derived calls from the reads in MiXCR, one entry per CDR3 protein. Here the sample spans approximately 70,000 distinct CDR3 sequences, more than 25% being singletons. This material consisted of PBMCs, taken before treatment. These receptors originate from a female donor with ovarian cancer. Both conserved end residues are part of each CDR3. The order of the fields is V gene, CDR3 protein.

v_gene: TRBV6-2/TRBV6-3; CDR3aa: CATSPGADHGYTF
v_gene: TRBV4-3; CDR3aa: CASSQVGLADFGNEQFF
v_gene: TRBV19; CDR3aa: CASSMEGTYEETQYF
v_gene: TRBV9; CDR3aa: CASSQGHITGELFF
v_gene: TRBV12-3/TRBV12-4; CDR3aa: CASSRSTGSGNTIYF
v_gene: TRBV15; CDR3aa: CATSDQGHSNQPQHF
v_gene: TRBV5-1; CDR3aa: CASSRTSGNNEQFF
v_gene: TRBV4-1; CDR3aa: CASSQMGQGGGQPQHF
v_gene: TRBV3-1; CDR3aa: CASRTDKVPSGANVLTF
v_gene: TRBV20-1; CDR3aa: CSARERDGYTF
v_gene: TRBV28; CDR3aa: CAIGGGSYNSPLHF
v_gene: TRBV7-2; CDR3aa: CASSIYLCSVASGSSYEQYF
v_gene: TRBV20-1; CDR3aa: CSAGGGQDTQYF
v_gene: TRBV9; CDR3aa: CASSASGTGKETQYF
v_gene: TRBV18; CDR3aa: CASSPLQTGDTQYF
v_gene: TRBV10-1; CDR3aa: CASSRSSYEQYF
v_gene: TRBV5-1; CDR3aa: CASSFSYQETQYF
v_gene: TRBV7-3; CDR3aa: CASSPGEGTQYF
v_gene: TRBV7-8; CDR3aa: CASSLVQMNTEAFF
v_gene: TRBV6-2/TRBV6-3; CDR3aa: CASSPQGESGELFF
v_gene: TRBV6-2/TRBV6-3; CDR3aa: CASSYPRLRYSSYEQYF
v_gene: TRBV12-3/TRBV12-4; CDR3aa: CVSWREGEQFF
v_gene: TRBV23-1; CDR3aa: CASSQPGQGMNTEAFF
v_gene: TRBV20-1; CDR3aa: CSASRLQVPYEQYF
v_gene: TRBV2; CDR3aa: CASSEERTSPSDTQYF
v_gene: TRBV11-3; CDR3aa: CASSQARVGNTIYF
v_gene: TRBV20-1; CDR3aa: CSARIAGGSYEQYF
v_gene: TRBV11-2; CDR3aa: CASSRWEDTQYF
v_gene: TRBV5-1; CDR3aa: CASSQQPGGSGGELFF
v_gene: TRBV14; CDR3aa: CASSQGATTFRETQYF
v_gene: TRBV29-1; CDR3aa: CSGGARQGSEAFF
v_gene: TRBV20-1; CDR3aa: CSATKGETQYF
v_gene: TRBV13; CDR3aa: CASRPGQGFTQPQHF
v_gene: TRBV20-1; CDR3aa: CSAKSMDRVGQKNEKLFF
v_gene: TRBV18; CDR3aa: CASSPVATGELFF
v_gene: TRBV29-1; CDR3aa: CSANRGQNTEAFF
v_gene: TRBV19; CDR3aa: CATLGRGSNTGELFF
v_gene: TRBV19; CDR3aa: CASKGLARNTGELFF
v_gene: TRBV20-1; CDR3aa: CSATPGQGEDSSAFF
v_gene: TRBV30; CDR3aa: CAWSVRVGTGVQETQYF
v_gene: TRBV6-2/TRBV6-3; CDR3aa: CASSLDRLVSNQPQHF
v_gene: TRBV30; CDR3aa: CAWKQGALYEQFF
v_gene: TRBV19; CDR3aa: CASSIVGLAKNIQYF
v_gene: TRBV7-6; CDR3aa: CASSLGIANEKLFF
v_gene: TRBV28; CDR3aa: CASSFYGTEAFF
v_gene: TRBV7-8; CDR3aa: CASSLRSGGGPGPQHF
v_gene: TRBV6-2/TRBV6-3; CDR3aa: CASTWQGSTEAFF
v_gene: TRBV11-3; CDR3aa: CASSFRQGARNEQFF
v_gene: TRBV5-1; CDR3aa: CASSSGQGNEKLFF
v_gene: TRBV7-9; CDR3aa: CASSLMVAGNTIYF
v_gene: TRBV5-1; CDR3aa: CASSLEVTSGYEQYF